This record covers a single T cell receptor (beta chain). The data belong to a study of blood T cell repertoires in COVID-19. Study-level background: Acute-phase and convalescent COVID-19 samples originated in the United States, Italy and Spain. Nucleic acid was either cDNA or gDNA, and it came from T cells, B-cell-depleted T cells, or PBMCs.

Original analysis: Nucleated cell number was recorded as an estimate derived from reference gene primer amplification. TCRdb's table, derived via immunoSEQ multiplex PCR, lists solely in-frame clones and lacks some. The V and J calls and clone size come from that table; D and trimming were worked out from the DNA. The data contain more than 300,000 clones, more than 85% of them singletons. Participants were aged about 18 to 89 years from some 24 US areas. The clonotype originates from a woman aged 25 to 39 who had recovered from COVID-19. Sequenced input: PBMCs or T cells enriched from blood (not recorded which).

The CDR3, as DNA: TGTGCCAGCAGACAGCTGAAGACAGACTATGGCTACACCTTC. It translates to CASRQLKTDYGYTF. The chain uses TRBV6-5 and TRBJ1-2; D is perhaps TRBD1 (5 bases). This CDR3 has 14 amino acids. V lost 6 bases and J 3 bases, leaving 14 bases between the germline ends. Germline CDR1 MNHEY, CDR2 SVGAGI.